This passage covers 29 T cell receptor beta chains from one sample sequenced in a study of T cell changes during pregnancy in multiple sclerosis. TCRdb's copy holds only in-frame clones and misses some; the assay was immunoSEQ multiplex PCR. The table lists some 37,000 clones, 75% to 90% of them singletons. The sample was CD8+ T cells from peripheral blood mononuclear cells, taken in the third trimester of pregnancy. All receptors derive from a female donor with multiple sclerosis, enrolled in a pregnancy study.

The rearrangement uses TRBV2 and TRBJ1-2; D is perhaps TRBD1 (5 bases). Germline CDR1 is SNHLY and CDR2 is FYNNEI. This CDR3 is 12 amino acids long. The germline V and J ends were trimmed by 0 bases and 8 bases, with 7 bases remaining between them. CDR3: CASSEAWGGYTF. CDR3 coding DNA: TGTGCCAGCAGTGAAGCTTGGGGCGGCTACACCTTC.

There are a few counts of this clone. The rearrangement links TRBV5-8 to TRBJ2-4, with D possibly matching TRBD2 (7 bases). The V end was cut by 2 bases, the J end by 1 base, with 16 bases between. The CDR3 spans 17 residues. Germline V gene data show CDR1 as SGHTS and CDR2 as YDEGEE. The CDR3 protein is CASSLGGGYGAKNIQYF. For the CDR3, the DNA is TGTGCCAGCAGCTTAGGGGGGGGATATGGGGCCAAAAACATTCAGTACTTC.

The CDR3 nucleotides read TGTGCCAGCAGCGTAGGCCCGCCCTCACTAGCGGGGGGGCGAGGCGGGGAGCTGTTTTTT. Translating gives CASSVGPPSLAGGRGGELFF. This chain links TRBV9 with TRBJ2-2, with TRBD2 matching 13 bases. Germline values: CDR1 SGDLS, CDR2 YYNGEE. Trimming cost V 0 bases and J 7 bases; bases outside gene matches: 15. This CDR3 is built from 20 residues.

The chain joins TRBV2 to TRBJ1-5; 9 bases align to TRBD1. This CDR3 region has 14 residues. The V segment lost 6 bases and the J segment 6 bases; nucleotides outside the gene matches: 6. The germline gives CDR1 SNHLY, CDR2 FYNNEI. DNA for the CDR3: TGTGCCAGCAGCCCGGGACAGGGAAGTCAGCCCCAGCATTTT. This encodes CASSPGQGSQPQHF.

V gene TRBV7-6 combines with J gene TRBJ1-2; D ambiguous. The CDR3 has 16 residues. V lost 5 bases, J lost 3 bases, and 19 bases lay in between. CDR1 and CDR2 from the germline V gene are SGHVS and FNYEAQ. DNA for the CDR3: TGTGCCAGCAGCCCTCTACCGGGGTATGGGTACTATGGCTACACCTTC. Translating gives CASSPLPGYGYYGYTF.

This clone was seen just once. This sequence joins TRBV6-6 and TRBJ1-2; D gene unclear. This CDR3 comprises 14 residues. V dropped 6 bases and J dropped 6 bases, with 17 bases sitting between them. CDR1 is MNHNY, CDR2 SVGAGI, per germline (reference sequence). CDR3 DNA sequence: TGTGCCAGCAGCCACCCTAGTCCCAAAGATGGCTACACCTTC. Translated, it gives CASSHPSPKDGYTF.

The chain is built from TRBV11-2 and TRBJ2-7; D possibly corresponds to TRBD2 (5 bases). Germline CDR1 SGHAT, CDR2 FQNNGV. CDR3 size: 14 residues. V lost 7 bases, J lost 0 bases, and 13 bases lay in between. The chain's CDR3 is CASTDAGLSYEQYF. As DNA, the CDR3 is TGTGCCAGCACCGATGCAGGACTCTCCTACGAGCAGTACTTC.

CDR3 coding DNA: TGTGCCAGTACACCAGGTATTGGCACTGAAGCTTTCTTT. Translating it yields CASTPGIGTEAFF. This chain links TRBV19 with TRBJ1-1; D gene unclear. CDR3 length equals 13 residues. V lost 7 bases to trimming and J lost 4 bases, with 13 bases between them. CDR1 is LNHDA and CDR2 is SQIVND in the germline V gene (reference sequence).

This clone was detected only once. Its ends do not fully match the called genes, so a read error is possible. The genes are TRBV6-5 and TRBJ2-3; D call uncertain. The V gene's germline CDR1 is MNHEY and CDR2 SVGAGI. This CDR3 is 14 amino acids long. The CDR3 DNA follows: TGTGCCAGCAGTTACTCAGTTAGCACTGATACGCAGTATTTT. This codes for CASSYSVSTDTQYF.

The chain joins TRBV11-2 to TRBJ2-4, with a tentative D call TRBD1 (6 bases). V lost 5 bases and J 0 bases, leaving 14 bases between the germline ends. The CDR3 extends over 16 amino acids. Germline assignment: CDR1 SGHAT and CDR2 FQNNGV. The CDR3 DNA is TGTGCCAGCAGCCTAGGACAGTTCCTAGCCAAAAACATTCAGTACTTC. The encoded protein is CASSLGQFLAKNIQYF.

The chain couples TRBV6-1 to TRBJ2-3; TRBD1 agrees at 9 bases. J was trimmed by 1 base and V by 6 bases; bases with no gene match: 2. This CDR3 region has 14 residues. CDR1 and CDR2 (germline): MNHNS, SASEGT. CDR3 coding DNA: TGTGCCAGCAGAAGGACAGGGGGCACAGATACGCAGTATTTT. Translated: CASRRTGGTDTQYF.

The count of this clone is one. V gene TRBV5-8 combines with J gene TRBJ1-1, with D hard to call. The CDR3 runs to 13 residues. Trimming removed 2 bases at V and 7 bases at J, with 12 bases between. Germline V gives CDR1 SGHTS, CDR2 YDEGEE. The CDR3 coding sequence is TGTGCCAGCAGCTTCTCTCTCGGGGATGAAGCTTTCTTT. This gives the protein CASSFSLGDEAFF.

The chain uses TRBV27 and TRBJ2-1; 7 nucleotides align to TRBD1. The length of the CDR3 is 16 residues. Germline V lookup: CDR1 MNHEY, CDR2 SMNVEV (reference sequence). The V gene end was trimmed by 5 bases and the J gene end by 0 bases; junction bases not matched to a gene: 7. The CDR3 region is CASSIGTESSYNEQFF. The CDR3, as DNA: TGTGCCAGCAGTATCGGGACAGAAAGCTCCTACAATGAGCAGTTCTTC.

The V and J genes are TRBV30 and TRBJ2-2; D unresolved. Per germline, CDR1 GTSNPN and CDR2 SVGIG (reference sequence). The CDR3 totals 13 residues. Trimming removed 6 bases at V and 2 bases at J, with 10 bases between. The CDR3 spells CACLHLNTGELFF. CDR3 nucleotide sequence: TGTGCCTGTCTGCACCTAAACACCGGGGAGCTGTTTTTT.

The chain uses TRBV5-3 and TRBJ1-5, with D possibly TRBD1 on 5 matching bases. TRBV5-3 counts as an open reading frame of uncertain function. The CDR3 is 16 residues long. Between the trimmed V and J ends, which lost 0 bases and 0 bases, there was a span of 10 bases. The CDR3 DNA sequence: TGTGCCAGAAGCTTGGCCCAGGGCTATAGCAATCAGCCCCAGCATTTT. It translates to CARSLAQGYSNQPQHF.

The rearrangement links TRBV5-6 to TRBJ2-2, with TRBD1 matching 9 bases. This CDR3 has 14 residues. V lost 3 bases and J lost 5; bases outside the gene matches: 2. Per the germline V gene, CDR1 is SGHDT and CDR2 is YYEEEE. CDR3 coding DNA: TGTGCCAGCAGCTGGGGACAGGGTACCGGGGAGCTGTTTTTT. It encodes CASSWGQGTGELFF.

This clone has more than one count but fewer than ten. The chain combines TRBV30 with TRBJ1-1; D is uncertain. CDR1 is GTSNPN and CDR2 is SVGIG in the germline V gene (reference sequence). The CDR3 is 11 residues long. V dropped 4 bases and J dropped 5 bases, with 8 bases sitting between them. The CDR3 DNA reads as TGTGCCTGGAATTCGGGAACTGAAGCTTTCTTT. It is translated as CAWNSGTEAFF.

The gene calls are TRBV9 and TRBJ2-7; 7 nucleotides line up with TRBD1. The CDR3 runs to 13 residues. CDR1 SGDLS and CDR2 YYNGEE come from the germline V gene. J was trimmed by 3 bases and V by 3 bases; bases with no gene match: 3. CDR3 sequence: CASSAGTDYEQYF. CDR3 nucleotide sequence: TGTGCCAGCAGCGCCGGGACAGACTACGAGCAGTACTTC.

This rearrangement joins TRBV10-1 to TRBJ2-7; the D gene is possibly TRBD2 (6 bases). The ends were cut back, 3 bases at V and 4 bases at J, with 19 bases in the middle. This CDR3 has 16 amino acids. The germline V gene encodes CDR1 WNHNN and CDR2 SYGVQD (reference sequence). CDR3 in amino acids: CASSDSREKNPYEQYF. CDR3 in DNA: TGCGCCAGCAGTGATTCTCGGGAGAAAAATCCATACGAGCAGTACTTC.

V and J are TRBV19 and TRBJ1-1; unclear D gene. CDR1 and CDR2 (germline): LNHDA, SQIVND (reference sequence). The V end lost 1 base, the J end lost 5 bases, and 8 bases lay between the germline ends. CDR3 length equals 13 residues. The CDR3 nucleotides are TGTGCCAGTAGTATAGGGCCTTGGACTGAAGCTTTCTTT. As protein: CASSIGPWTEAFF.

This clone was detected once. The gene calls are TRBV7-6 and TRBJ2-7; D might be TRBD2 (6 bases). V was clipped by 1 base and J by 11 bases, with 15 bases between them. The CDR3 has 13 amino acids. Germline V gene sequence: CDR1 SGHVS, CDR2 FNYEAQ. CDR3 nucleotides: TGTGCCAGCAGCTTAGGGGGGGATCGGGGAAAGTACTTC. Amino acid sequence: CASSLGGDRGKYF.

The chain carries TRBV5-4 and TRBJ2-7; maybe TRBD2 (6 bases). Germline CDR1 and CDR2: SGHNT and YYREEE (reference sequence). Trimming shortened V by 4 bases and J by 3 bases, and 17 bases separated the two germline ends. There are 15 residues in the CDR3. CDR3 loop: CASSARLGGFYEQYF. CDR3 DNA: TGTGCCAGCAGCGCCCGACTAGGAGGTTTCTACGAGCAGTACTTC.

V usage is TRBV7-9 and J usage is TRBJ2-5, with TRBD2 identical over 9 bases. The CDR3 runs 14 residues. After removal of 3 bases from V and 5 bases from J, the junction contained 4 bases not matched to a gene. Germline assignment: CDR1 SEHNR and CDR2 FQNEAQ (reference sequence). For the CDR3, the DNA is TGTGCCAGCAGCTTTAGCGGGAGAGTCGAGACCCAGTACTTC. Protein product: CASSFSGRVETQYF.

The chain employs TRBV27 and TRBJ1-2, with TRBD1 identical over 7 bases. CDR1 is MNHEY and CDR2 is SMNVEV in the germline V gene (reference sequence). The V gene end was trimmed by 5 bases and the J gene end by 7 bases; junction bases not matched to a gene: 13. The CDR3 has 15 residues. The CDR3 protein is CASSQFISSGGGYTF. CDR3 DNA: TGTGCCAGCAGTCAGTTTATTTCATCAGGGGGTGGCTACACCTTC.

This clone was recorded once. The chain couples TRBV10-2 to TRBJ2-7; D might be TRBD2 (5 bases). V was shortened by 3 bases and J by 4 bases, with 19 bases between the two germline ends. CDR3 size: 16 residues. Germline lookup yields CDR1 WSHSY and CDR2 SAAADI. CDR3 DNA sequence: TGCGCCAGCAGTGAAGTTCGCAATCTAGCACAATACGAGCAGTACTTC. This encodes CASSEVRNLAQYEQYF.

CDR3 amino acids: CASSSTEAGEGLETQYF. Written as DNA, the CDR3 is TGTGCCAGCAGCTCTACGGAGGCGGGAGAGGGGTTAGAGACCCAGTACTTC. The V call is TRBV7-9, the J call TRBJ2-5; 7 bases map to TRBD2. Germline trimming cut 4 bases from V and 4 bases from J; bases unmatched to any gene: 15. This CDR3 is built from 17 residues. The V gene's germline CDR1 is SEHNR and CDR2 FQNEAQ (reference sequence).

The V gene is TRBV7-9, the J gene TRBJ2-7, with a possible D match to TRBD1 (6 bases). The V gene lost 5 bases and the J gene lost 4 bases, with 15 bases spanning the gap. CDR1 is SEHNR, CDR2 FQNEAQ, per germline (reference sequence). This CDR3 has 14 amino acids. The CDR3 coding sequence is TGTGCCAGCAGCGCCCCGGGACAAATATACGAGCAGTACTTC. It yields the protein CASSAPGQIYEQYF.

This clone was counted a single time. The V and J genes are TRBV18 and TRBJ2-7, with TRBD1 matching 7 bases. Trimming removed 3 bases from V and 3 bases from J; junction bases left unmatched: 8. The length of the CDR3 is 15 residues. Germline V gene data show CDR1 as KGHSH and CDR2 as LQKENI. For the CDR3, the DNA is TGTGCCAGCTCACCTCGACAGGGTCTAGGCTACGAGCAGTACTTC. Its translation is CASSPRQGLGYEQYF.

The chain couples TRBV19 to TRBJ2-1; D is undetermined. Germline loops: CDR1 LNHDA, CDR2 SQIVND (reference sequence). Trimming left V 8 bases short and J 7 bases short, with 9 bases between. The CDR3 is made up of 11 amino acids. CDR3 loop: CASGQFNEQFF. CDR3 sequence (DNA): TGTGCCAGTGGGCAGTTTAATGAGCAGTTCTTC. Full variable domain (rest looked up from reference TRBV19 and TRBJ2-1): DGGITQSPKYLFRKEGQNVTLSCEQNLNHDAMYWYRQDPGQGLRLIYYSQIVNDFQKGDIAEGYSVSREKKESFPLTVTSAQKNPTAFYLCASGQFNEQFFGPGTRLTVL.